These T cell receptor beta chains were read from a single sample in a study of shared clonotypes between healthy human individuals. This table comes from immunoSEQ multiplex PCR, and its TCRdb copy is limited to in-frame clones, with some not included. The sample lists over a million clones; more than 75% were seen once. Sequenced: memory CD4+ T cells from PBMCs. The origin of the receptors is a man between 18 and 29 years old in good health. Some clones in this sample may be carry-over from other donors' samples. Both conserved end residues are part of each CDR3. The D gene is left open where the match is weak. Clone size is stated in some rows and not others, as once, few, many or a class when expanded.

v_gene	abundance	j_gene	d_gene	CDR3aa	CDR3nt
TRBV18	.	TRBJ1-3	.	CASSMSQGPANTIYF	TGTGCCAGCTCGATGAGCCAGGGGCCCGCAAACACCATATATTTT
TRBV5-1	.	TRBJ2-3	TRBD2	CASSLKKPGLAGTDTQYF	TGCGCCAGCAGCTTAAAAAAACCGGGACTAGCGGGAACAGATACGCAGTATTTT
TRBV4-3	.	TRBJ2-7	.	CASSQGPGDQYEQYF	TGCGCCAGCAGCCAGGGACCGGGAGATCAGTACGAGCAGTACTTC
TRBV30	few	TRBJ1-5	.	CAWSEGPRQPQHF	TGTGCCTGGAGTGAGGGGCCTCGGCAGCCCCAGCATTTT
TRBV6-5	.	TRBJ2-5	TRBD1	CASSYASGTGQETQYF	TGTGCCAGCAGTTACGCGTCAGGGACAGGACAAGAGACCCAGTACTTC
TRBV30	.	TRBJ2-7	.	CAWSLAGPLQYF	TGTGCCTGGAGTTTGGCTGGGCCCCTCCAGTACTTC
TRBV13	.	TRBJ2-7	.	CASSLAGTYEQYF	TGTGCCAGCAGCTTAGCAGGAACCTACGAGCAGTACTTC
TRBV5-1	.	TRBJ1-4	.	CASSPAGGEGSEKLFF	TGCGCCAGCAGCCCGGCGGGAGGCGAGGGATCCGAAAAACTGTTTTTT
TRBV6-6	.	TRBJ1-1	.	CASSYSRAEKNTEAFF	TGTGCCAGCAGTTACTCTCGGGCAGAAAAGAACACTGAAGCTTTCTTT
TRBV10-1	once	TRBJ2-1	.	CASSRRENYNEQFF	TGCGCCAGCAGTAGGAGGGAGAACTACAATGAGCAGTTCTTC
TRBV28	.	TRBJ2-3	TRBD1	CASSSTGGRGTDTQYF	TGTGCCAGCAGTTCCACAGGGGGCCGAGGCACAGATACGCAGTATTTT
TRBV19	.	TRBJ1-2	TRBD1	CASSTVPGQGIYGYTF	TGTGCCAGTAGTACCGTCCCGGGACAGGGAATCTATGGCTACACCTTC
TRBV25-1	many	TRBJ2-3	.	CASRGLSFRSTDTQYF	TGTGCCAGCAGAGGGCTCTCCTTTCGGAGCACAGATACGCAGTATTTT
TRBV5-8	once	TRBJ1-5	.	CASRSQGRQPQHF	TGTGCCAGCAGGTCACAGGGTCGCCAGCCCCAGCATTTT
TRBV2	.	TRBJ1-4	TRBD1	CASRSDRGQSEKLFF	TGTGCCAGCAGATCTGACAGGGGGCAAAGCGAAAAACTGTTTTTT
TRBV20-1	.	TRBJ1-1	.	CSVEGNTEAFF	TGCAGTGTGGAGGGGAACACTGAAGCTTTCTTT
TRBV6-4	.	TRBJ2-2	.	CASSVDAPTGELFF	TGTGCCAGCAGCGTCGACGCCCCGACCGGGGAGCTGTTTTTT
TRBV4-2	.	TRBJ2-4	TRBD1	CASSLRQGAVTKNIQYF	TGTGCCAGCAGCCTCCGACAGGGGGCAGTTACCAAAAACATTCAGTACTTC
TRBV15	.	TRBJ2-1	TRBD2	CATSRPGGRRNEQFF	TGTGCCACCAGCAGACCTGGCGGGAGGAGAAATGAGCAGTTCTTC
TRBV7-3	.	TRBJ2-7	.	CASSPQGTSPEQYF	TGTGCCAGCAGCCCCCAAGGAACTTCGCCCGAGCAGTACTTC
TRBV28	.	TRBJ1-1	.	CASRPLPSEAFF	TGTGCCAGCAGGCCCCTCCCCTCCGAAGCTTTCTTT
TRBV19	.	TRBJ2-2	.	CASSIGRENTGELFF	TGTGCCAGTAGTATAGGCAGGGAGAACACCGGGGAGCTGTTTTTT
TRBV5-1	.	TRBJ2-7	TRBD2	CASSLIAGGSYEQYF	TGCGCCAGCAGCTTGATTGCGGGAGGTTCCTACGAGCAGTACTTC
TRBV6-1	.	TRBJ2-1	TRBD2	CASRISGLAYNEQFF	TGTGCCAGCCGAATCTCGGGACTAGCCTACAATGAGCAGTTCTTC
TRBV5-4	.	TRBJ2-2	TRBD2	CASSFQLAAGELFF	TGTGCCAGCAGCTTCCAACTAGCGGCCGGGGAGCTGTTTTTT
TRBV9	.	TRBJ1-4	TRBD1	CASSEDRGTEKLFF	TGTGCCAGCAGCGAGGACAGGGGGACTGAAAAACTGTTTTTT
TRBV5-1	.	TRBJ2-3	.	CASSLPSGDTDTQYF	TGCGCCAGCAGCCTCCCTTCCGGGGACACAGATACGCAGTATTTT
TRBV11-1	once	TRBJ2-3	.	CASSLARRGGDTQYF	TGTGCCAGCAGCTTAGCTCGGCGGGGCGGGGATACGCAGTATTTT
TRBV4-2	few	TRBJ1-1	.	CASSQERRTEAFF	TGTGCCAGCAGCCAAGAAAGAAGGACTGAAGCTTTCTTT
TRBV5-4	once	TRBJ1-3	.	CASTSRDSGDTIYF	TGTGCCAGCACCTCCCGGGACTCCGGAGACACCATATATTTT
TRBV7-3	.	TRBJ2-7	.	CASSLTHLGEQYF	TGTGCCAGCAGCTTAACCCATCTGGGGGAGCAGTACTTC
TRBV19	.	TRBJ1-5	.	CASSISQGGRQPQHF	TGTGCCAGTAGTATCTCACAGGGTGGTCGGCAGCCCCAGCATTTT
TRBV10-3	once	TRBJ1-1	TRBD1	CAISWDRNTEAFF	TGTGCCATCAGTTGGGACAGGAACACTGAAGCTTTCTTT
TRBV30	.	TRBJ1-5	TRBD1	CASGQDDNQPQHF	TGTGCCTCGGGACAGGACGACAATCAGCCCCAGCATTTT
TRBV14	.	TRBJ2-7	TRBD2	CASSQLGTSSYEQYF	TGTGCCAGCAGCCAATTGGGGACTAGCTCCTACGAGCAGTACTTC
TRBV25-1	few	TRBJ2-7	TRBD1	CASSAVAGGSYEQYF	TGTGCCAGCAGTGCGGTCGCAGGGGGCTCCTACGAGCAGTACTTC
TRBV5-4	.	TRBJ1-1	TRBD1	CASSFGQGSYTEAFF	TGTGCCAGCAGCTTCGGACAGGGGAGTTACACTGAAGCTTTCTTT
TRBV20-1	.	TRBJ2-1	.	CSAPSYNEQFF	TGCAGTGCTCCGAGCTACAATGAGCAGTTCTTC
TRBV5-1	.	TRBJ2-1	TRBD1	CASSAFDRAASYNEQFF	TGCGCCAGCAGCGCATTTGACAGGGCCGCCTCCTACAATGAGCAGTTCTTC
TRBV15	.	TRBJ2-1	.	CATSREGGSSYNEQFF	TGTGCCACCAGCAGAGAGGGCGGTAGCTCCTACAATGAGCAGTTCTTC
TRBV28	.	TRBJ2-7	TRBD2	CASRAGGPRYEQYF	TGTGCCAGCCGGGCGGGAGGGCCCAGGTACGAGCAGTACTTC
TRBV13	.	TRBJ1-3	.	CASSLQGHQLSGNTIYF	TGTGCCAGCAGCTTACAGGGGCACCAACTCTCTGGAAACACCATATATTTT
TRBV18	.	TRBJ2-3	.	CASSPALLDTQYF	TGTGCCAGCTCACCAGCCCTTTTGGATACGCAGTATTTT
TRBV7-8	.	TRBJ2-1	.	CASSVRDGGDEQFF	TGTGCCAGCAGTGTGAGGGACGGCGGCGATGAGCAGTTCTTC
TRBV7-2	.	TRBJ2-5	TRBD2	CASSFDGRAWETQYF	TGTGCCAGCAGCTTCGATGGGAGGGCCTGGGAGACCCAGTACTTC
TRBV5-1	.	TRBJ1-1	TRBD1	CASSPGQEGGEAFF	TGCGCCAGCAGCCCGGGACAGGAAGGGGGTGAAGCTTTCTTT
TRBV5-1	.	TRBJ2-7	.	CASSLVSQQEQYF	TGCGCCAGCAGCTTAGTATCCCAGCAGGAGCAGTACTTC
TRBV4-1	.	TRBJ2-5	.	CASSQERVASQYF	TGCGCCAGCAGCCAAGAAAGAGTCGCGTCCCAGTACTTC
TRBV19	.	TRBJ2-5	.	CASSLNGETQYF	TGTGCCAGTAGCCTTAACGGGGAGACCCAGTACTTC
TRBV15	.	TRBJ2-2	TRBD1	CATSRGTGENTGELFF	TGTGCCACCAGCAGGGGGACAGGCGAGAACACCGGGGAGCTGTTTTTT
TRBV10-3	.	TRBJ1-1	TRBD1	CAISERGQGNTEAFF	TGTGCCATCAGTGAGAGAGGACAGGGGAACACTGAAGCTTTCTTT
TRBV30	few	TRBJ2-4	TRBD1	CAWKQGAIQYF	TGTGCCTGGAAACAGGGGGCCATTCAGTACTTC
TRBV10-2	few	TRBJ2-3	.	CASSPRVADTQYF	TGCGCCAGCAGTCCCCGGGTCGCAGATACGCAGTATTTT
TRBV28	few	TRBJ1-2	.	CASSLSPTGYGYTF	TGTGCCAGCAGTTTAAGTCCCACAGGGTATGGCTACACCTTC
TRBV14	.	TRBJ2-6	.	CASSSAAGANVLTF	TGTGCCAGCAGTTCGGCAGCTGGGGCCAACGTCCTGACTTTC
TRBV11-2	.	TRBJ2-1	TRBD1	CASSFDRGSYNEQFF	TGTGCCAGCAGCTTCGACAGGGGTTCCTACAATGAGCAGTTCTTC